A single sample is the source of the 30 T cell receptor beta chains below, sequenced in a study of beta chain features in type 1 diabetes. The sequenced template was cDNA made from the entire isolated RNA. Profiling relied on immunoSEQ multiplex PCR, and the TCRdb table lists in-frame clones only, not all of them. This table has roughly 330,000 clones, 11% appearing once. The sequencing input was naive CD4+ T cells from blood. All receptors come from a woman in her twenties or thirties in good health.

The table lists this clone with a few counts. V gene TRBV30 combines with J gene TRBJ2-3, with 8 bases lining up with TRBD2. Germline lookup yields CDR1 GTSNPN and CDR2 SVGIG (reference sequence). The trim removed 5 bases at V and 0 bases at J, leaving 7 bases unmatched. The CDR3 extends over 15 amino acids. The CDR3 DNA sequence: TGTGCCTGGGAAAAGCGGGAGCGGAGCACAGATACGCAGTATTTT. Its translation is CAWEKRERSTDTQYF. Using reference TRBV30 and TRBJ2-3 for the parts outside the CDR3, the full variable domain is SQTIHQWPATLVQPVGSPLSLECTVEGTSNPNLYWYRQAAGRGLQLLFYSVGIGQISSEVPQNLSASRPQDRQFILSSKKLLLSDSGFYLCAWEKRERSTDTQYFGPGTRLTVL.

This clone was recorded a few times. The J gene is TRBJ2-1, the V gene TRBV4-2; 7 bases map to TRBD2. This CDR3 has 15 amino acids. Unmatched junction bases numbered 4, after V lost 1 base and J lost 4 bases. Looked up from germline, CDR1 is LGHNA and CDR2 is YNFKEQ. The CDR3 bases are TGTGCCAGCAGCCAAGGGGGGGGTGATTACAATGAGCAGTTCTTC. It translates to CASSQGGGDYNEQFF.

A few counts support this clone. The chain recombines TRBV7-9 with TRBJ2-3; 14 bases align to TRBD2. V lost 4 bases, J lost 5 bases, and 5 bases stayed unmatched. CDR3 size: 16 residues. CDR1 is SEHNR, CDR2 FQNEAQ, per germline (reference sequence). This chain's CDR3 is CASSWGLAGVRDTQYF. In DNA form, the CDR3 reads TGTGCCAGCAGCTGGGGACTAGCGGGAGTAAGAGATACGCAGTATTTT. Full variable domain (outside the CDR3, taken from reference TRBV7-9 and TRBJ2-3): DTGVSQNPRHKITKRGQNVTFRCDPISEHNRLYWYRQTLGQGPEFLTYFQNEAQLEKSRLLSDRFSAERPKGSFSTLEIQRTEQGDSAMYLCASSWGLAGVRDTQYFGPGTRLTVL.

The chain is built from TRBV7-9 and TRBJ1-4; 8 bases are shared with TRBD1. The trim removed 5 bases at V and 5 bases at J, leaving 4 bases unmatched. Germline V gives CDR1 SEHNR, CDR2 FQNEAQ (reference sequence). The CDR3 has 14 residues. CDR3 sequence (DNA): TGTGCCAGCAGCCTGACAGGGGTCAATGAAAAACTGTTTTTT. Amino acids: CASSLTGVNEKLFF.

This clone appeared a few times. The V and J genes are TRBV19 and TRBJ2-1; 10 bases fit TRBD2. Germline V gene lookup returns CDR1 LNHDA and CDR2 SQIVND (reference sequence). The trim removed 5 bases at V and 10 bases at J, leaving 11 bases unmatched. The CDR3 totals 15 residues. The CDR3 DNA reads TGTGCCAGTAGTGAGGGCAGCGGGAGGGCCCGGGAGCAGTTCTTC. Its protein is CASSEGSGRAREQFF.

This clone appeared a few times. V and J are TRBV7-9 and TRBJ2-7; D not resolved. The CDR3 has 13 amino acids. Trimming cost V 5 bases and J 1 base, with 9 bases left between them. Germline V CDR1 and CDR2: SEHNR, FQNEAQ (reference sequence). CDR3 DNA: TGTGCCAGCAGCAGCAGGATTTCCTACGAGCAGTACTTC. Translating it yields CASSSRISYEQYF.

The chain carries TRBV11-2 and TRBJ2-2; TRBD1 matches 9 bases. V trimming: 4 bases; J trimming: 2 bases; junction bases outside the gene matches: 8. This CDR3 is built from 17 residues. The V gene's germline CDR1 is SGHAT and CDR2 FQNNGV. The chain's CDR3 is CASSWIPGQGNTGELFF. CDR3 DNA sequence: TGTGCCAGCAGCTGGATCCCGGGACAGGGAAACACCGGGGAGCTGTTTTTT.

This sequence joins TRBV23-1 and TRBJ2-5, with a possible D match to TRBD2 (5 bases). TRBV23-1 has ORF status, its function being uncertain. V shed 4 bases and J shed 11 bases, with 14 bases lying between them. The CDR3 totals 12 residues. CDR3 nucleotides: TGCGCCAGCAGTCTGGGTTTCGGGGAGCAGTACTTC. It specifies CASSLGFGEQYF.

This clone occurred a few times. The rearrangement joins TRBV5-4 to TRBJ2-4; no firm D call. CDR3 length: 14 amino acids. With 0 bases removed from V and 7 bases from J, the gap between germline ends came to 11 bases. Looked up from germline, CDR1 is SGHNT and CDR2 is YYREEE (reference sequence). CDR3 sequence: CASSLDSIVNIQYF. CDR3 DNA: TGTGCCAGCAGCTTGGACTCAATCGTGAACATTCAGTACTTC.

The V and J genes are TRBV30 and TRBJ1-1; D ambiguous. V lost 5 bases, J lost 1 base, and 17 bases lay in between. The CDR3 spans 15 residues. Germline assignment: CDR1 GTSNPN and CDR2 SVGIG (reference sequence). In DNA form, the CDR3 reads TGTGCCTGGGCTCAAATCCTGGGAGGGAACACTGAAGCTTTCTTT. It is translated as CAWAQILGGNTEAFF.

The J gene is TRBJ2-1, the V gene TRBV5-1; 7 bases are shared with TRBD1. V dropped 2 bases and J dropped 7; count of bases not matched to a gene: 18. Germline CDR1 and CDR2: SGHRS and YFSETQ. The CDR3 runs to 18 residues. Written as DNA, the CDR3 is TGCGCCAGCAGCTTAACTCCCGAGACAGGGCGAGAGGAAAATGAGCAGTTCTTC. Protein sequence: CASSLTPETGREENEQFF. The whole variable domain, remainder taken from reference TRBV5-1 and TRBJ2-1, is KAGVTQTPRYLIKTRGQQVTLSCSPISGHRSVSWYQQTPGQGLQFLFEYFSETQRNKGNFPGRFSGRQFSNSRSEMNVSTLELGDSALYLCASSLTPETGREENEQFFGPGTRLTVL.

The chain has TRBV29-1 and TRBJ1-1, with D perhaps matching TRBD1 (5 bases). The V gene lost 5 bases and the J gene lost 7 bases, with 20 bases spanning the gap. Germline V gene lookup returns CDR1 SQVTM and CDR2 ANQGSEA. The CDR3 runs 14 residues. The CDR3 nucleotides read TGCAGCGTTCAGCCTTTGTTAGAAAGGGGTGAAGCTTTCTTT. Translated: CSVQPLLERGEAFF.

V is TRBV9 and J is TRBJ2-2, with TRBD2 matching 11 bases. CDR1 and CDR2 from the germline V gene are SGDLS and YYNGEE. This CDR3 comprises 17 residues. V trimming: 4 bases; J trimming: 5 bases; junction bases outside the gene matches: 10. The CDR3 is CASSPRSGTSGTGELFF. DNA of the CDR3: TGTGCCAGCAGCCCCCGATCGGGGACTAGCGGTACCGGGGAGCTGTTTTTT.

This clone was counted only a few times. The chain has TRBV4-2 and TRBJ2-1; 8 bases are a match to TRBD2. Germline V lookup: CDR1 LGHNA, CDR2 YNFKEQ. J was trimmed by 4 bases and V by 4 bases; bases with no gene match: 9. This CDR3 contains 16 residues. CDR3 nucleotides: TGTGCCAGCAGCCCCTCCCCCGCTAGCGGGTACAATGAGCAGTTCTTC. Encoded protein: CASSPSPASGYNEQFF.

Notes on this clone: An end of the junction differs from the germline gene, which may be a read error. The CDR3 coding sequence is TGTGCTAGCAGCTTGGAAGGGGTCAACACCGGGGAGCTGTTTTTT. It translates to CASSLEGVNTGELFF. The chain recombines TRBV7-7 with TRBJ2-2; a possible D gene is TRBD1 (5 bases). CDR1 and CDR2 (germline): SSHAT, FNYEAQ (reference sequence). The CDR3 spans 15 residues.

This chain links TRBV13 with TRBJ2-7; TRBD2 matches 11 bases. The trim removed 5 bases at V and 6 bases at J, leaving 15 bases unmatched. Germline V gives CDR1 PRHDT, CDR2 FYEKMQ (reference sequence). The CDR3 covers 17 residues. The CDR3 sequence is CASSPPAFSGRASEQYF. The CDR3, as DNA: TGTGCCAGCAGCCCCCCGGCGTTTAGCGGGAGGGCCAGCGAGCAGTACTTC.

The CDR3 DNA is TGTGCCACCAGCAGAGATAATTACGCGACCGGGGAGCTGTTTTTT. Translated: CATSRDNYATGELFF. This rearrangement joins TRBV15 to TRBJ2-2; no clear D gene. Between the trimmed V and J ends, which lost 0 bases and 5 bases, there was a span of 10 bases. The CDR3 spans 15 residues. Germline V gene lookup returns CDR1 LNHNV and CDR2 YYDKDF (reference sequence).

The chain links TRBV7-3 to TRBJ2-6, with 12 bases aligning to TRBD1. There are 17 residues in the CDR3. From germline, CDR1 is SGHTA and CDR2 FQGTGA. Germline trimming cut 5 bases from V and 1 base from J; bases unmatched to any gene: 3. CDR3 coding DNA: TGTGCCAGCAGCCCGGGACAGGGGGCTTCTGGGGCCAACGTCCTGACTTTC. Its protein is CASSPGQGASGANVLTF.

In its sample, this clone was seen a few times. The rearrangement uses TRBV4-2 and TRBJ2-3; 11 positions match TRBD2. Germline CDR1 is LGHNA and CDR2 is YNFKEQ. J lost 2 bases, V lost 4 bases, and 2 bases had no gene match. This CDR3 is built from 15 residues. This CDR3 reads CASSPGLAVTDTQYF. In DNA form, the CDR3 reads TGTGCCAGCAGCCCGGGACTAGCGGTCACAGATACGCAGTATTTT.

The chain uses TRBV19 and TRBJ1-1; D is unresolved. V lost 4 bases and J 1 base, leaving 10 bases between the germline ends. CDR1 and CDR2 (germline): LNHDA, SQIVND (reference sequence). The CDR3 is 14 residues long. CDR3: CASSTYARNTEAFF. The DNA of the CDR3 is TGTGCCAGTAGTACCTACGCTCGGAACACTGAAGCTTTCTTT.

The CDR3 region is CASRGGADTQYF. The CDR3 DNA follows: TGTGCCAGCCGGGGGGGCGCAGATACGCAGTATTTT. The gene calls are TRBV6-6 and TRBJ2-3; 8 positions match TRBD2. This CDR3 region has 12 residues. Germline CDR1 MNHNY, CDR2 SVGAGI (reference sequence). Trimming removed 8 bases from V and 4 bases from J; junction bases left unmatched: 2.

The chain joins TRBV27 to TRBJ1-4, with 8 bases aligning to TRBD1. Germline values: CDR1 MNHEY, CDR2 SMNVEV (reference sequence). After removal of 5 bases from V and 7 bases from J, the junction contained 9 bases not matched to a gene. The length of the CDR3 is 15 residues. The CDR3 DNA is TGTGCCAGCAGTCCCCTCCAGGGGGCGGGTGAAAAACTGTTTTTT. This translates into CASSPLQGAGEKLFF.

This clone was detected a few times. This rearrangement joins TRBV9 to TRBJ2-2, with 8 nucleotides matching TRBD2. With 0 bases clipped from V and 4 bases from J, the junction kept 11 bases outside the gene matches. In germline, CDR1 is SGDLS, CDR2 YYNGEE. The CDR3 runs to 18 residues. CDR3 loop: CASSVDSGVAGSTGELFF. The CDR3 DNA reads TGTGCCAGCAGCGTAGATTCCGGGGTAGCGGGAAGCACCGGGGAGCTGTTTTTT.

This clone was counted only a few times. This chain connects TRBV28 to TRBJ2-1, with 7 bases aligning to TRBD2. CDR3 size: 14 residues. V lost 2 bases and J lost 8; bases outside the gene matches: 6. CDR1 and CDR2 from the germline V gene are MDHEN and SYDVKM. CDR3 nucleotides: TGTGCCAGCAGTTTAAGGCGGGAGTGGGATGAGCAGTTCTTC. It codes for CASSLRREWDEQFF.

This clone was seen a few times. This chain uses TRBV18 with TRBJ2-7, with TRBD1 matching over 7 bases. The germline V gene encodes CDR1 KGHSH and CDR2 LQKENI. The CDR3 consists of 14 residues. The J segment lost 2 bases and the V segment lost 1 base, leaving 2 bases of the junction unmatched. The CDR3 loop is CASSPRDSAYEQYF. For the CDR3, the DNA is TGTGCCAGCTCACCACGGGACAGTGCCTACGAGCAGTACTTC. The whole variable domain, filled in from reference TRBV18 and TRBJ2-7, reads NAGVMQNPRHLVRRRGQEARLRCSPMKGHSHVYWYRQLPEEGLKFMVYLQKENIIDESGMPKERFSAEFPKEGPSILRIQQVVRGDSAAYFCASSPRDSAYEQYFGPGTRLTVT.

V is TRBV27 and J is TRBJ2-5, with D perhaps matching TRBD2 (6 bases). The CDR3 has 14 residues. The V gene's germline CDR1 is MNHEY and CDR2 SMNVEV (reference sequence). Trimming shortened V by 0 bases and J by 4 bases, and 9 bases separated the two germline ends. CDR3 amino acids: CASSLSLASETQYF. CDR3 DNA: TGTGCCAGCAGTTTATCGCTAGCGTCAGAGACCCAGTACTTC.

The chain employs TRBV7-9 and TRBJ2-1, with TRBD2 matching over 7 bases. This CDR3 spans 14 amino acids. The germline gives CDR1 SEHNR, CDR2 FQNEAQ (reference sequence). V trimming: 3 bases; J trimming: 5 bases; junction bases outside the gene matches: 4. The CDR3 here is CASSLTGRDNEQFF. The CDR3 nucleotides read TGTGCCAGCAGCTTGACTGGGAGGGACAATGAGCAGTTCTTC.

This clone has only a few counts. The chain joins TRBV11-2 to TRBJ2-2; 12 nucleotides line up with TRBD2. The CDR3 extends over 17 amino acids. V was clipped by 3 bases and J by 4 bases; unmatched bases: 6. CDR1 and CDR2 from the germline V gene are SGHAT and FQNNGV. The CDR3 coding sequence is TGTGCCAGCAGCTTCCGACTAGCGGGAGCGGCCACCGGGGAGCTGTTTTTT. As protein: CASSFRLAGAATGELFF. Based on the CDR3 plus reference TRBV11-2 and TRBJ2-2, the full variable domain is EAGVAQSPRYKIIEKRQSVAFWCNPISGHATLYWYQQILGQGPKLLIQFQNNGVVDDSQLPKDRFSAERLKGVDSTLKIQPAKLEDSAVYLCASSFRLAGAATGELFFGEGSRLTVL.

V is TRBV9 and J is TRBJ1-1; D is undetermined. V lost 4 bases, J lost 8 bases, and 15 bases lay in between. The CDR3 spans 13 residues. Germline-derived CDR1 and CDR2 are SGDLS and YYNGEE. The CDR3 nucleotides read TGTGCCAGCAGCCGATTGGAGCTAGGAGAAGCTTTCTTT. Translating gives CASSRLELGEAFF. The whole variable domain, filled in from reference TRBV9 and TRBJ1-1, reads DSGVTQTPKHLITATGQRVTLRCSPRSGDLSVYWYQQSLDQGLQFLIQYYNGEERAKGNILERFSAQQFPDLHSELNLSSLELGDSALYFCASSRLELGEAFFGQGTRLTVV.

This clone turned up a few times. The chain recombines TRBV7-8 with TRBJ2-1, with 9 bases that match TRBD1. V shed 1 base and J 7 bases; nucleotides not matched to a gene: 5. Per the germline V gene, CDR1 is SGHVS and CDR2 is FQNEAQ. The CDR3 consists of 15 residues. CDR3 DNA: TGTGCCAGCAGCTTAGGGACAGGGGTACGGAATGAGCAGTTCTTC. As protein: CASSLGTGVRNEQFF.